The next 8 T cell receptor beta chains were all read from a single sample in a study of T cell responses to AZD1222 COVID-19 vaccine. Method: immunoSEQ multiplex PCR; TCRdb's copy keeps in-frame clones and lacks some. The table has 90,000 to 150,000 clones, 75% to 95% seen once; the top ten hold 4.2%. The sample here was peripheral blood, taken 28 days after the second dose of the MenACWY control vaccine. These receptors were taken from an adult who received the MenACWY meningococcal vaccine as a control.

CDR3 region: CSYREGNIQYF. CDR3 in DNA: TGCAGCTACAGGGAGGGGAACATTCAGTACTTC. The gene calls are TRBV29-1 and TRBJ2-4; possibly TRBD2 for D (7 bases). In germline, CDR1 is SQVTM, CDR2 ANQGSEA. V was shortened by 8 bases and J by 7 bases, with 12 bases between the two germline ends. The CDR3 totals 11 residues.

The chain carries TRBV5-1 and TRBJ1-1; 10 nucleotides align to TRBD1. The V gene end was trimmed by 4 bases and the J gene end by 3 bases; junction bases not matched to a gene: 6. This CDR3 is built from 15 residues. Per germline, CDR1 SGHRS and CDR2 YFSETQ. DNA of the CDR3: TGCGCCAGCAGCCCGGCGACAGGGGGCCACACTGAAGCTTTCTTT. It translates to CASSPATGGHTEAFF.

The CDR3 region has the DNA TGTGCCAGCAGCCCCGGCACAGATACGCAGTATTTT. This translates into CASSPGTDTQYF. The J gene is TRBJ2-3, the V gene TRBV12-3 or TRBV12-4; D is uncertain. CDR3 length equals 12 residues. V lost 6 bases to trimming and J lost 1 base, with 5 bases between them.

This rearrangement joins TRBV5-4 to TRBJ2-7; D unresolved. Looked up from germline, CDR1 is SGHNT and CDR2 is YYREEE (reference sequence). The CDR3 extends over 13 amino acids. The V and J ends lost 7 bases and 6 bases respectively, with 17 bases between them. CDR3 DNA: TGTGCCAGCTTCCACGCCGGGTCTATCGAGCAGTACTTC. Translation gives CASFHAGSIEQYF.

The rearrangement uses TRBV30 and TRBJ2-6, with D uncertain. The CDR3 covers 15 residues. Trimming left V 3 bases short and J 0 bases short, with 9 bases between. Germline lookup yields CDR1 GTSNPN and CDR2 SVGIG (reference sequence). The CDR3 loop reads CAWSENSSGANVLTF. CDR3 in DNA: TGTGCCTGGAGCGAGAACAGCTCTGGGGCCAACGTCCTGACTTTC.

The chain recombines TRBV19 with TRBJ2-1, with 8 nucleotides matching TRBD1. CDR1 is LNHDA and CDR2 is SQIVND in the germline V gene (reference sequence). The CDR3 runs to 15 residues. Germline trimming cut 8 bases from V and 7 bases from J; bases unmatched to any gene: 13. The CDR3 loop is CASRSGGQGLNEQFF. CDR3 coding DNA: TGTGCCAGTCGATCCGGCGGACAGGGCCTAAATGAGCAGTTCTTC.

The chain uses TRBV28 and TRBJ2-1, with 11 bases that match TRBD1. CDR1 and CDR2 from the germline V gene are MDHEN and SYDVKM. The CDR3 runs to 15 residues. J was trimmed by 4 bases and V by 6 bases; bases with no gene match: 5. CDR3 region: CASSSGTGGYNEQFF. The CDR3, as DNA: TGTGCCAGCAGCTCCGGGACAGGGGGGTACAATGAGCAGTTCTTC.

This clone has just one count. The rearrangement links TRBV28 to TRBJ1-1; D remains ambiguous. Trimming cost V 2 bases and J 11 bases, with 12 bases left between them. The CDR3 is 12 residues long. CDR1 and CDR2 from the germline V gene are MDHEN and SYDVKM. This CDR3 is CASSLADGSAFF. The CDR3 DNA follows: TGTGCCAGCAGTTTAGCCGATGGGTCGGCTTTCTTT.